This TCR beta chain was identified in a study of blood T cell repertoires in COVID-19. Turning to the study itself: Samples representing acute and convalescent COVID-19 were sourced from the United States, Italy and Spain. T cells, B-cell-depleted T cells, or PBMCs provided the cDNA or gDNA that served as material.

Original processing methods: Using reference gene primer amplification, nucleated cell counts were estimated. Only in-frame clones appear in the TCRdb table, and some are missing; sequencing was by immunoSEQ multiplex PCR. The DNA gave D and trimming, while V, J and clone size come from that table. The repertoire includes 140,000 to 150,000 clones, more than 75% of them detected once, and 0.95% to 1.5% sits in the top ten. Germline CDR1 reads SGHTA; CDR2 reads FQGTGA. This CDR3 region has 15 residues. Trimming removed 2 bases from V and 8 bases from J; junction bases left unmatched: 4. Sequencing was performed on PBMCs or T cells enriched from blood (not recorded which). This receptor was obtained from a woman between 25 and 40 years old with acute COVID-19. The chain joins TRBV7-3 to TRBJ2-1, with 12 bases lining up with TRBD2. The CDR3, as DNA: TGTGCCAGCAGCTTAGGACTAGCGGGAATTGATGAGCAGTTCTTC. Encoded protein: CASSLGLAGIDEQFF.